This T cell receptor (beta chain) was sequenced in a study of Ad26.COV2.S vaccination and SARS-CoV-2 variants. This clone qualifies as medium-sized (0.01 to 0.1%). Its antigen is not known. Data came from immunoSEQ multiplex PCR; TCRdb stores just in-frame clones and leaves some out. This table holds about 39,000 clones, roughly four fifths found once. General observations from the study: The TCR-based breadth and depth measures might underestimate overall T cell responses. Breadth of non-spike TCRs did not differ between vaccinees and placebo recipients. Recipients given vaccine exceeded placebo recipients in spike-specific TCR breadth.

The CDR3 covers 16 residues. Between the trimmed V and J ends, which lost 2 bases and 2 bases, there was a span of 14 bases. Germline-derived CDR1 and CDR2 are SGHTA and FQGTGA. This TCR derives from a human donor who had recovered from COVID-19. Here the sequenced sample was peripheral blood, taken after recovery from COVID-19. V is TRBV7-3 and J is TRBJ2-3, with TRBD2 as a possible D gene (5 bases). The CDR3 DNA is TGTGCCAGCAGCTTACGAGGAGGTTCCTACACAGATACGCAGTATTTT. Translated: CASSLRGGSYTDTQYF. The full variable domain, its missing parts supplied by reference TRBV7-3 and TRBJ2-3, is GAGVSQTPSNKVTEKGKYVELRCDPISGHTALYWYRQSLGQGPEFLIYFQGTGAADDSGLPNDRFFAVRPEGSVSTLKIQRTERGDSAVYLCASSLRGGSYTDTQYFGPGTRLTVL.